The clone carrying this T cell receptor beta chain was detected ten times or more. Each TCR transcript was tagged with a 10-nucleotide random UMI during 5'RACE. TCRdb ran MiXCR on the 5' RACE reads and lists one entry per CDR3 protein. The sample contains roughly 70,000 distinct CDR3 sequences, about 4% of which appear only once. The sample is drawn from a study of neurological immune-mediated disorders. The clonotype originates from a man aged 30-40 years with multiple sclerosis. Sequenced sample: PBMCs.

Here the CDR3 DNA reads TGTGCCAGCAGGATTTGGGACAGCGAGACGAACACCGGGGAGCTGTTTTTT. Protein product: CASRIWDSETNTGELFF. This rearrangement joins TRBV7-6 to TRBJ2-2; the match to TRBD1 covers 7 bases. Trimming took 6 bases from V and 0 from J; bases not matched to a gene: 10. Germline loops: CDR1 SGHVS, CDR2 FNYEAQ. There are 17 residues in the CDR3.